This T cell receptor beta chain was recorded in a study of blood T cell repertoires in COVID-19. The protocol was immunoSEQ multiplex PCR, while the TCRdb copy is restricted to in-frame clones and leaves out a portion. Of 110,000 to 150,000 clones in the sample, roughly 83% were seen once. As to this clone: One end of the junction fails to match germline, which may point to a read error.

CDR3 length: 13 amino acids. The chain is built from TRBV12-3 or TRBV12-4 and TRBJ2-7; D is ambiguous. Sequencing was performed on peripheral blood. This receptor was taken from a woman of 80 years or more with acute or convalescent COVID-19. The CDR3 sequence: CASRLDGSYEQYF. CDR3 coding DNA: TGTGCCAGCAGATTAGACGGCTCCTACGAGCAGTACTTC.